This note documents a single T cell receptor (beta chain) sequence. Antigen specificity is unknown. The entry originates in a study of cytomegalovirus exposure and HLA in healthy donors. Study in general: It was reported in a later analysis that the same platform had been used for the roughly 110 validation repertoires as for the approximately 700 first-cohort repertoires. Study results and limitations: It was reportedly the case that the classifier diagnosed cytomegalovirus status with high specificity and sensitivity. The study listed 150 to 200 cytomegalovirus-associated TCR beta chains.

The donors were part of the validation cohort, which consisted of over a hundred subjects and was separate from the first cohort of several hundred subjects. Libraries were prepared by immunoSEQ multiplex PCR; TCRdb keeps only in-frame clonotypes and omits some of them. The profile covers about 97,000 clones, with around 96% appearing a single time and roughly 0.82% taken by the ten largest. The sequence was obtained from a woman under 30 in good health and CMV-seronegative. The sequencing input was PBMCs.

This CDR3 is CASWQGTAQPQHF. The DNA of the CDR3 is TGTGCCAGCTGGCAGGGTACGGCTCAGCCCCAGCATTTT. The chain joins TRBV6-6 to TRBJ1-5, with D perhaps matching TRBD1 (5 bases). The germline V and J ends were trimmed by 8 bases and 6 bases, with 14 bases remaining between them. This CDR3 contains 13 residues. Germline lookup yields CDR1 MNHNY and CDR2 SVGAGI (reference sequence).